The 21 T cell receptor beta chains reported below all come from one sample, sequenced in a study of T cell responses to AZD1222 COVID-19 vaccine. Generated by immunoSEQ multiplex PCR, the TCRdb table keeps only in-frame clones and is missing some. The sample lists tens of thousands of clones, around 89% occurring once. The sequenced sample was peripheral blood, obtained on day 0 of AZD1222 vaccination. These receptors all stem from an adult in good health.

A remark on this clone: At one of its ends the junction is not consistent with the germline gene, which may arise from a read error. The chain combines TRBV11-3 with TRBJ1-4; 8 nucleotides agree with TRBD1. The CDR3 contains 9 residues. From germline, CDR1 is SGHNT and CDR2 YENEEA. The CDR3 here is CASSPRGLF. CDR3 DNA sequence: TGTGCCAGCAGCCCCAGGGGGCTTTTT.

The chain uses TRBV5-4 and TRBJ1-2; possibly TRBD1 for D (5 bases). This CDR3 has 12 residues. CDR1 SGHNT and CDR2 YYREEE come from the germline V gene (reference sequence). V dropped 4 bases and J dropped 8 bases, with 12 bases sitting between them. DNA of the CDR3: TGTGCCAGCAGCAGGATCGAGGGGGGCTACACCTTC. Residues: CASSRIEGGYTF.

The rearrangement links TRBV5-6 to TRBJ1-2; 8 bases map to TRBD1. The CDR3 consists of 15 residues. Trimming took 5 bases from V and 4 from J; bases not matched to a gene: 10. Looked up from germline, CDR1 is SGHDT and CDR2 is YYEEEE. DNA for the CDR3: TGTGCCAGCAGTCGTAGACAGGGGATTACCTATGGCTACACCTTC. Protein product: CASSRRQGITYGYTF. The variable domain in full, with the rest retrieved from reference TRBV5-6 and TRBJ1-2, is DAGVTQSPTHLIKTRGQQVTLRCSPKSGHDTVSWYQQALGQGPQFIFQYYEEEERQRGNFPDRFSGHQFPNYSSELNVNALLLGDSALYLCASSRRQGITYGYTFGSGTRLTVV.

The rearrangement links TRBV5-1 to TRBJ1-6, with D hard to call. The V gene lost 1 base and the J gene lost 7 bases, with 9 bases spanning the gap. Germline V lookup: CDR1 SGHRS, CDR2 YFSETQ. The CDR3 runs 14 residues. The CDR3 loop is CASSLQGFNSPLHF. For the CDR3, the DNA is TGCGCCAGCAGCTTGCAAGGGTTCAATTCACCCCTCCACTTT. The full variable domain, with the rest looked up from reference TRBV5-1 and TRBJ1-6, is KAGVTQTPRYLIKTRGQQVTLSCSPISGHRSVSWYQQTPGQGLQFLFEYFSETQRNKGNFPGRFSGRQFSNSRSEMNVSTLELGDSALYLCASSLQGFNSPLHFGNGTRLTVT.

The chain joins TRBV7-2 to TRBJ2-7, with D unclear. V dropped 5 bases and J dropped 0 bases, with 5 bases sitting between them. The CDR3 totals 12 residues. From germline, CDR1 is SGHTA and CDR2 FQGNSA. CDR3 sequence reads: CASSVSSYEQYF. In DNA form, the CDR3 reads TGTGCCAGCAGCGTTAGCTCCTACGAGCAGTACTTC.

V and J are TRBV12-3 or TRBV12-4 and TRBJ1-1; tentatively, D is TRBD1 (5 bases). This CDR3 is built from 13 residues. V gave up 6 bases and J gave up 3 bases, with 11 bases separating them. The CDR3 loop is CASRAPGHTEAFF. CDR3 nucleotides: TGTGCCAGCAGGGCTCCGGGACACACTGAAGCTTTCTTT.

This clone was seen just once. This chain connects TRBV3-1 (or the pseudogene TRBV3-2) to TRBJ2-7, with D perhaps assigned TRBD1 or TRBD2 (6 bases each). Trimming stripped 3 bases from V and 0 bases from J, with 9 bases between. The CDR3 contains 14 residues. Germline CDR1 LGHDT, CDR2 YNNKEL (reference sequence). The CDR3 loop reads CASSHGGSSYEQYF. The CDR3 DNA reads as TGTGCCAGCAGCCACGGGGGCAGCTCCTACGAGCAGTACTTC.

In nucleotides, the CDR3 is TGTGCCAGCAGTTACGCCAGCTCTGGAAACACCATATATTTT. Translation: CASSYASSGNTIYF. The chain joins TRBV6-5 to TRBJ1-3; D unclear. V was cut by 2 bases and J by 0 bases, with 5 bases left in between. The CDR3 spans 14 residues. Germline CDR1 and CDR2: MNHEY and SVGAGI.

The chain recombines TRBV15 with TRBJ2-7; D remains ambiguous. The V gene lost 2 bases and the J gene lost 7 bases, with 15 bases spanning the gap. The length of the CDR3 is 14 residues. Germline V gene lookup returns CDR1 LNHNV and CDR2 YYDKDF (reference sequence). CDR3 amino acids: CATSRTAPPWEQYF. The DNA for the CDR3 is TGTGCCACCAGCAGAACTGCTCCCCCATGGGAGCAGTACTTC.

V and J are TRBV4-1 and TRBJ2-5; 7 positions match TRBD2. Germline V gives CDR1 MGHRA, CDR2 YSYEKL. CDR3 length: 17 residues. The V and J ends lost 0 bases and 4 bases, in that order; junction bases with no gene match: 11. CDR3 DNA sequence: TGCGCCAGCAGCCAAGAGGGCTGGGAGGGCCTTGTAGAGACCCAGTACTTC. This codes for CASSQEGWEGLVETQYF.

The V call is TRBV29-1, the J call TRBJ1-6; D remains ambiguous. Germline V gene data show CDR1 as SQVTM and CDR2 as ANQGSEA. V lost 4 bases and J lost 10, with 14 bases in between. This CDR3 is 13 amino acids long. The CDR3 bases are TGCAGCGTTGGCGCAGAGGAGGGATCACCCCTCCACTTT. Encoded protein: CSVGAEEGSPLHF. The full variable domain, rest sourced from reference TRBV29-1 and TRBJ1-6, is SAVISQKPSRDICQRGTSLTIQCQVDSQVTMMFWYRQQPGQSLTLIATANQGSEATYESGFVIDKFPISRPNLTFSTLTVSNMSPEDSSIYLCSVGAEEGSPLHFGNGTRLTVT.

The CDR3 bases are TGTGCCAGCAGCCCGGGACAGGGGAACACTGAAGCTTTCTTT. This translates into CASSPGQGNTEAFF. J is TRBJ1-1 and V is TRBV3-1 (or the pseudogene TRBV3-2); 9 bases are a match to TRBD1. Germline CDR1 reads LGHDT; CDR2 reads YNNKEL (reference sequence). CDR3 length: 14 amino acids. V trimming: 4 bases; J trimming: 1 base; junction bases outside the gene matches: 1.

The rearrangement links TRBV5-1 to TRBJ1-6, with D tentatively TRBD1 (6 bases). The V end was cut by 1 base, the J end by 10 bases, with 12 bases between. This CDR3 is built from 14 residues. The germline CDR1 and CDR2 sequences are SGHRS and YFSETQ. CDR3 sequence: CASSLQGSGSPLHF. Here the CDR3 DNA reads TGCGCCAGCAGCTTGCAGGGGAGTGGCTCACCCCTCCACTTT.

The rearrangement uses TRBV28 and TRBJ2-4; D possibly corresponds to TRBD2 (5 bases). Trimming pared 8 bases from V and 1 base from J, leaving 12 bases between. Germline V CDR1 and CDR2: MDHEN, SYDVKM. The CDR3 is 14 residues long. The CDR3 sequence: CASWRNGAKNIQYF. The CDR3 bases are TGTGCCAGCTGGAGGAATGGGGCCAAAAACATTCAGTACTTC.

V is TRBV4-3 and J is TRBJ1-2, with TRBD1 as a possible D gene (6 bases). V was trimmed by 0 bases and J by 2 bases, leaving 7 bases between them. Germline V gives CDR1 LGHNA, CDR2 YSLEER. The CDR3 runs to 14 residues. The CDR3: CASSQETGNYGYTF. Written as DNA, the CDR3 is TGCGCCAGCAGCCAAGAAACAGGGAACTATGGCTACACCTTC.

The V and J genes are TRBV28 and TRBJ1-2; D is perhaps TRBD1 (5 bases). The CDR3 length is 15 residues. The germline gives CDR1 MDHEN, CDR2 SYDVKM. Trimming removed 7 bases from V and 8 bases from J, with 23 bases in between. CDR3 DNA sequence: TGTGCCAGCACCTTCTTCAGTTGGGACCTTCGGGGCTACACCTTC. Amino acid sequence: CASTFFSWDLRGYTF.

The rearrangement links TRBV7-2 to TRBJ2-3; D ambiguous. CDR3 length equals 15 residues. The germline gives CDR1 SGHTA, CDR2 FQGNSA. V lost 0 bases, J lost 3 bases, and 10 bases lay in between. The CDR3 bases are TGTGCCAGCAGCTTAGCGCTGAATCCGACAGATACGCAGTATTTT. It encodes CASSLALNPTDTQYF.

The chain employs TRBV7-3 and TRBJ1-3, with 7 positions matching TRBD1. Trimming removed 5 bases from V and 2 bases from J; junction bases left unmatched: 3. Germline assignment: CDR1 SGHTA and CDR2 FQGTGA. This CDR3 has 14 residues. DNA of the CDR3: TGTGCCAGCAGCAACGGACAGGCTGGAAACACCATATATTTT. Translated, it gives CASSNGQAGNTIYF.

J is TRBJ2-7 and V is TRBV4-1; tentative D call: TRBD2 (5 bases). The V end lost 1 base, the J end lost 1 base, and 8 bases lay between the germline ends. Germline V gives CDR1 MGHRA, CDR2 YSYEKL. This CDR3 spans 14 amino acids. The CDR3 region is CASSQADSSYEQYF. The CDR3 DNA is TGCGCCAGCAGCCAAGCGGACTCTTCCTACGAGCAGTACTTC.

This sequence joins TRBV4-1 and TRBJ2-7, with 11 bases matching TRBD2. CDR1 is MGHRA, CDR2 YSYEKL, per germline. Germline trimming cut 1 base from V and 2 bases from J; bases unmatched to any gene: 10. This CDR3 is built from 18 residues. The CDR3 DNA reads as TGCGCCAGCAGCCAAGCTAGCGGGGGGCCTCAACTCGCCTACGAGCAGTACTTC. It is translated as CASSQASGGPQLAYEQYF.

This sequence joins TRBV5-5 and TRBJ2-5; 7 nucleotides line up with TRBD2. The V segment lost 0 bases and the J segment 2 bases; nucleotides outside the gene matches: 4. Germline CDR1 and CDR2: SGHKS and YYEKEE (reference sequence). This CDR3 spans 15 amino acids. Written as DNA, the CDR3 is TGTGCCAGCAGCTTGGTGCCTAGCGGACAAGAGACCCAGTACTTC. As protein: CASSLVPSGQETQYF.